This is a list of T cell receptor beta chains from one sample in a study of control samples from healthy donors and cancer patients. Sequenced by immunoSEQ multiplex PCR; TCRdb stores in-frame clones only, minus some. The sample records 64,000 or so clones, roughly 90% being singletons. Material: PBMCs. All receptors come from a man in his forties with colorectal cancer. Each CDR3 is given with its conserved first and last residue. The D gene is left open where the match is weak. Clone size is given for some rows only: seen once, a few or many times, or a class if the clone is expanded.

v_gene: TRBV6-5
j_gene: TRBJ1-2
d_gene: .
abundance: .
CDR3nt: TGTGCCAGCAGTTACCGAGAACTCAACTATGGCTACACCTTC
CDR3aa: CASSYRELNYGYTF

v_gene: TRBV3-1/TRBV3-2
j_gene: TRBJ1-1
d_gene: .
abundance: .
CDR3nt: TGTGCCAGCAGCGAGGTGTTGAACACTGAAGCTTTCTTT
CDR3aa: CASSEVLNTEAFF

v_gene: TRBV12-3/TRBV12-4
j_gene: TRBJ1-2
d_gene: TRBD1
abundance: .
CDR3nt: TGTGCCAGCAGTTTCGACAGGGGGCTGGGCTACACCTTC
CDR3aa: CASSFDRGLGYTF

v_gene: TRBV5-1
j_gene: TRBJ1-2
d_gene: .
abundance: .
CDR3nt: TGCGCCAGCAGCCACGGGGGGGGACCCACGGGCGGCTACACCTTC
CDR3aa: CASSHGGGPTGGYTF

v_gene: TRBV3-1/TRBV3-2
j_gene: TRBJ2-1
d_gene: .
abundance: .
CDR3nt: TGTGCCAGCACCCAAGGACGGAGCTCCTACAATGAGCAGTTCTTC
CDR3aa: CASTQGRSSYNEQFF

v_gene: TRBV19
j_gene: TRBJ2-2
d_gene: TRBD2
abundance: .
CDR3nt: TGTGCCAGTAGTATAGTCTACGGGGGGGCCGGGGAGCTGTTTTTT
CDR3aa: CASSIVYGGAGELFF

v_gene: TRBV5-4
j_gene: TRBJ2-3
d_gene: .
abundance: once
CDR3nt: TGTGCCAGCAGCTCTGAGATTACTTCCGGGAATACGCAGTATTTT
CDR3aa: CASSSEITSGNTQYF

v_gene: TRBV11-1
j_gene: TRBJ2-5
d_gene: .
abundance: .
CDR3nt: TGTGCCAGCAGCTTCGGCACTAAAGAGACCCAGTACTTC
CDR3aa: CASSFGTKETQYF

v_gene: TRBV5-1
j_gene: TRBJ1-4
d_gene: .
abundance: .
CDR3nt: TGCGCCAGCAGCTTGGCCGACGGGGGATTCGAAAAACTGTTTTTT
CDR3aa: CASSLADGGFEKLFF

v_gene: TRBV19
j_gene: TRBJ2-4
d_gene: .
abundance: .
CDR3nt: TGTGCCAGTAGCCTCGACCGGGACACAACAGCCAAAAACATTCAGTACTTC
CDR3aa: CASSLDRDTTAKNIQYF

v_gene: TRBV5-4
j_gene: TRBJ1-1
d_gene: .
abundance: .
CDR3nt: TGTGCCAGCAGCTCCCCAAGTACAGGGTCTACTGAAGCTTTCTTT
CDR3aa: CASSSPSTGSTEAFF

v_gene: TRBV11-2
j_gene: TRBJ1-3
d_gene: .
abundance: few
CDR3nt: TGTGCCAGCAGTCTAGGCGAGGGCTCTGGAAACACCATATATTTT
CDR3aa: CASSLGEGSGNTIYF

v_gene: TRBV6-5
j_gene: TRBJ2-7
d_gene: TRBD1
abundance: .
CDR3nt: TGTGCCAGCAGTTACTCGAGGCAGGGGGCGAGTGAGCAGTACTTC
CDR3aa: CASSYSRQGASEQYF

v_gene: TRBV6-5
j_gene: TRBJ2-7
d_gene: TRBD1
abundance: .
CDR3nt: TGTGCCAGCAGTCGACAGGGTACGCATTCCTACGAGCAGTACTTC
CDR3aa: CASSRQGTHSYEQYF

v_gene: TRBV12-3/TRBV12-4
j_gene: TRBJ2-6
d_gene: .
abundance: .
CDR3nt: TGTGCCAGCAGTTTACAGGCCAACGTCCTGACTTTC
CDR3aa: CASSLQANVLTF

v_gene: TRBV30
j_gene: TRBJ2-1
d_gene: TRBD2
abundance: .
CDR3nt: TGTGCCTGGAGTGTGGGCGGGGGTCTAAAAGAGCAGTTCTTC
CDR3aa: CAWSVGGGLKEQFF

v_gene: TRBV24-1
j_gene: TRBJ1-1
d_gene: .
abundance: .
CDR3nt: TGTGCCACCAGTGATGCTGCCTCCGGGACGTATGAAGCTTTCTTT
CDR3aa: CATSDAASGTYEAFF

v_gene: TRBV29-1
j_gene: TRBJ1-2
d_gene: .
abundance: .
CDR3nt: TGCAGCGTCGTCAGGGACCATTATGGCTACACCTTC
CDR3aa: CSVVRDHYGYTF

v_gene: TRBV9
j_gene: TRBJ1-1
d_gene: .
abundance: .
CDR3nt: TGTGCCAGCAGCGTAGCCGATATCGGTGAAGCTTTCTTT
CDR3aa: CASSVADIGEAFF

v_gene: TRBV15
j_gene: TRBJ1-2
d_gene: .
abundance: .
CDR3nt: TGTGCCACCAGCAGAGGTGGTGCACAGTTGAGCTATGGCTACACCTTC
CDR3aa: CATSRGGAQLSYGYTF

v_gene: TRBV7-9
j_gene: TRBJ2-7
d_gene: .
abundance: .
CDR3nt: TGTGCCAGCAGCCCGGAGGGATCCACCTACGAGCAGTACTTC
CDR3aa: CASSPEGSTYEQYF

v_gene: TRBV6-1
j_gene: TRBJ2-5
d_gene: TRBD2
abundance: .
CDR3nt: TGTGCCAGCAGTGAATCGGGGTGGGGGGGAGACGAGACCCAGTACTTC
CDR3aa: CASSESGWGGDETQYF

v_gene: TRBV6-5
j_gene: TRBJ1-1
d_gene: .
abundance: .
CDR3nt: TGTGCCAGCAGAGAGACGAACACTGAAGCTTTCTTT
CDR3aa: CASRETNTEAFF

v_gene: TRBV7-2
j_gene: TRBJ2-1
d_gene: .
abundance: .
CDR3nt: TGTGCCAGCAGCTTAGCGGAGATTCGAGGGACCTACAATGAGCAGTTCTTC
CDR3aa: CASSLAEIRGTYNEQFF

v_gene: TRBV5-1
j_gene: TRBJ1-2
d_gene: .
abundance: few
CDR3nt: TGCGCCAGCAGCTTGGGCGACAGCAATTATGGCTACACCTTC
CDR3aa: CASSLGDSNYGYTF

v_gene: TRBV3-1/TRBV3-2
j_gene: TRBJ1-2
d_gene: .
abundance: .
CDR3nt: TGTGCCAGCAGCCCTCGTTCGTCCGGGGGCGCCTATGGCTACACCTTC
CDR3aa: CASSPRSSGGAYGYTF

v_gene: TRBV2
j_gene: TRBJ2-7
d_gene: .
abundance: .
CDR3nt: TGTGCCAGCAGTGAAGAGGCAGTCTACGAGCAGTACTTC
CDR3aa: CASSEEAVYEQYF

v_gene: TRBV7-2
j_gene: TRBJ2-3
d_gene: .
abundance: .
CDR3nt: TGTGCCAGCAGCAAAACTACCCCTCCCGCGCAGTATTTT
CDR3aa: CASSKTTPPAQYF

v_gene: TRBV4-1
j_gene: TRBJ2-5
d_gene: TRBD2
abundance: .
CDR3nt: TGCGCCAGCAGCCCTAGCGGTCTTAGAGAGACCCAGTACTTC
CDR3aa: CASSPSGLRETQYF

v_gene: TRBV19
j_gene: TRBJ1-5
d_gene: TRBD1
abundance: few
CDR3nt: TGTGCCAGTAGAAGACAGGGGTCAAGCAATCAGCCCCAGCATTTT
CDR3aa: CASRRQGSSNQPQHF

v_gene: TRBV18
j_gene: TRBJ2-3
d_gene: .
abundance: .
CDR3nt: TGTGCCAGCTCACCGCCGACTAGAGATACGCAGTATTTT
CDR3aa: CASSPPTRDTQYF

v_gene: TRBV11-2
j_gene: TRBJ1-1
d_gene: .
abundance: .
CDR3nt: TGTGCCAGCAGCTTAGAGTCGGAGGGACTTCTGAGCACTGAAGCTTTCTTT
CDR3aa: CASSLESEGLLSTEAFF

v_gene: TRBV3-1/TRBV3-2
j_gene: TRBJ2-7
d_gene: .
abundance: .
CDR3nt: TGTGCCAGCAGCCAACTGGGGGGTTCGTCGTTCGAGCAGTACTTC
CDR3aa: CASSQLGGSSFEQYF

v_gene: TRBV7-3
j_gene: TRBJ2-7
d_gene: .
abundance: once
CDR3nt: TGTGCCAGCAGCCCGACTGGACAATCGGGGTCCTACGAGCAGTACTTC
CDR3aa: CASSPTGQSGSYEQYF

v_gene: TRBV3-1/TRBV3-2
j_gene: TRBJ1-6
d_gene: TRBD1
abundance: .
CDR3nt: TGTGCCAGCACGCAGGGGACAGAGAATTCACCCCTCCACTTT
CDR3aa: CASTQGTENSPLHF

v_gene: TRBV19
j_gene: TRBJ2-1
d_gene: .
abundance: .
CDR3nt: TGTGCCAGTAGGGGAGGACCGAACTCCTACAATGAGCAGTTCTTC
CDR3aa: CASRGGPNSYNEQFF

v_gene: TRBV7-2
j_gene: TRBJ2-7
d_gene: .
abundance: .
CDR3nt: TGTGCCAGCAGCCAAGGGGGGACAGTGGGCGAGCAGTACTTC
CDR3aa: CASSQGGTVGEQYF

v_gene: TRBV5-5
j_gene: TRBJ2-3
d_gene: TRBD2
abundance: .
CDR3nt: TGTGCCAGCAGCTTGACGGGAGGTTCTACCACAGATACGCAGTATTTT
CDR3aa: CASSLTGGSTTDTQYF

v_gene: TRBV19
j_gene: TRBJ2-6
d_gene: .
abundance: .
CDR3nt: TGTGCCAGTAGTATGGGCAGGGGATCTGGGGCCAACGTCCTGACTTTC
CDR3aa: CASSMGRGSGANVLTF